A selection of T cell receptor beta chains follows, all from one sample in a study of cytomegalovirus exposure and HLA in healthy donors. Clones were read by immunoSEQ multiplex PCR, and TCRdb kept only the in-frame ones, dropping some. The data show tens of thousands of clones, and the top ten clones hold approximately 4.2%. Input material: PBMCs. The receptors stem from a young man in good health and CMV-seropositive. Both conserved end residues are part of each CDR3. Fields, in order: D gene, V gene, J gene, CDR3 DNA, CDR3 protein. The D gene is left open where the match is weak.

-	TRBV6-1	TRBJ1-2	TGTGCCAACAGAAAAGACAGTCCTAACTATGGCTACACCTTC	CANRKDSPNYGYTF
-	TRBV9	TRBJ2-7	TGTGCCAGCAGCGGACAGGATAGAGACGAGCAGTACTTC	CASSGQDRDEQYF
-	TRBV6-5	TRBJ2-3	TGTGCCAGCAGTTACTCGGGCCGGGGTAAAGATACGCAGTATTTT	CASSYSGRGKDTQYF
-	TRBV5-1	TRBJ1-2	TGCGCCAGCAGCCCACAGGCCTCTAACTATGGCTACACCTTC	CASSPQASNYGYTF
TRBD1	TRBV6-1	TRBJ2-3	TGTGCCAGTCGGGACAGGGGGCTTTCGGATACGCAGTATTTT	CASRDRGLSDTQYF
TRBD2	TRBV5-4	TRBJ2-5	TGTGCCAGCAGCTTTGATGCGGGAGTATCGGGGGAGACCCAGTACTTC	CASSFDAGVSGETQYF
-	TRBV5-1	TRBJ2-1	TGCGCCAGCAGCTTCCGCCCCCCAGGCGTTTACAATGAGCAGTTCTTC	CASSFRPPGVYNEQFF
TRBD1	TRBV6-1	TRBJ1-4	TGTGCCAGCACCTCGGGACAGGCTAATGAAAAACTGTTTTTT	CASTSGQANEKLFF
TRBD1	TRBV5-6	TRBJ1-1	TGTGCCAGCAGCTTACTGGACAGGGTTCAGGCTGAAGCTTTCTTT	CASSLLDRVQAEAFF
TRBD1	TRBV5-1	TRBJ1-3	TGCGCCAGCAGCCCAGGGGGGTTGGCTGGAAACACCATATATTTT	CASSPGGLAGNTIYF
-	TRBV23-1	TRBJ2-7	TGCGCCAGCAGTCAATCGCAGAGGCGTTCCGGTACGGTGACCTACGAGCAGTACTTC	CASSQSQRRSGTVTYEQYF
-	TRBV13	TRBJ2-7	TGTGCCAGCAGCTTAGAACTAGTGCCCTACGAGCAGTACTTC	CASSLELVPYEQYF
-	TRBV11-2	TRBJ2-3	TGTGCCAGCGGCCTCCTTTACGGCGGGCGGGGCACAGATACGCAGTATTTT	CASGLLYGGRGTDTQYF
TRBD2	TRBV5-5	TRBJ2-1	TGTGCCAGCAGCTTGGTCGGACTAGCGGGAGGTGAGCAGTTCTTC	CASSLVGLAGGEQFF
-	TRBV5-5	TRBJ1-1	TGTGCCAGCAGCTTATATGGGCTTCTGGGCACTGAAGCTTTCTTT	CASSLYGLLGTEAFF
-	TRBV2	TRBJ1-5	TGTGCCAGTGGGGGGTTTGATGGCAATCAGCCCCAGCATTTT	CASGGFDGNQPQHF
-	TRBV6-6	TRBJ2-4	TGTGCCAGCAGTTACCCCACAGGGGGGGCAAACATTCAGTACTTC	CASSYPTGGANIQYF
-	TRBV5-1	TRBJ1-1	TGCGCCAGCAGCTCGTCCCCCCTCCAGGGAATGTCTGAAGCTTTCTTT	CASSSSPLQGMSEAFF
-	TRBV10-3	TRBJ1-5	TGTGCCATACACTCCGGGATAGAGGACCAGCCCCAGCATTTT	CAIHSGIEDQPQHF
-	TRBV27	TRBJ2-7	TGTGCCAGCAGCGCCCCACCCAGGGCGCTACAGACCTACGAGCAGTACTTC	CASSAPPRALQTYEQYF
TRBD1	TRBV6-1	TRBJ1-4	TGTGCCAGCAGTGTGCAGGGGGCGCGTGAAAAACTGTTTTTT	CASSVQGAREKLFF
-	TRBV14	TRBJ1-3	TGTGCCAGCAGCCAAGTAGGGGCTGGAAACACCATATATTTT	CASSQVGAGNTIYF
TRBD1	TRBV7-3	TRBJ1-3	TGTGCCAGCAGCCCGACAGGGGAAGGAAACACCATATATTTT	CASSPTGEGNTIYF
-	TRBV6-1	TRBJ2-7	TGTGCCAGCAGTGGTCAAGGGCGGGGGCCCTACGAGCAGTACTTC	CASSGQGRGPYEQYF
TRBD1	TRBV19	TRBJ2-7	TGTGCCAGTAGTCCCGACAGGGGTAGTTTCTACGAGCAGTACTTC	CASSPDRGSFYEQYF
TRBD1	TRBV5-1	TRBJ2-7	TGCGCCAGCAGCCCCGCCGGGACAGGGTCCTACGAGCAGTACTTC	CASSPAGTGSYEQYF
-	TRBV29-1	TRBJ1-1	TGCAGCGTTGATTGGGAGTACACTGAAGCTTTCTTT	CSVDWEYTEAFF
TRBD2	TRBV6-4	TRBJ2-1	TGTGCCAGCAGCGAAGGACTAGACGACAATGAGCAGTTCTTC	CASSEGLDDNEQFF
TRBD2	TRBV7-2	TRBJ2-1	TGTGCCAGCAGCGTCATACTAGCGGGAGGAAATGAGCAGTTCTTC	CASSVILAGGNEQFF
-	TRBV18	TRBJ2-7	TGTGCCAGCTCACGCTTGGCGGCGACAGGCCTCTCTTACGAGCAGTACTTC	CASSRLAATGLSYEQYF
-	TRBV11-2	TRBJ1-4	TGTGCCAGCAGCTTAGGTGACAGGCCCTATAATGAAAAACTGTTTTTT	CASSLGDRPYNEKLFF
-	TRBV4-2	TRBJ1-1	TGTGCCAGCAGCCTCGGTGGAGGGGCTGAAGCTTTCTTT	CASSLGGGAEAFF
-	TRBV5-4	TRBJ1-1	TGTGCCAGCAGCAGAAGAGGTAGGAACACTGAAGCTTTCTTT	CASSRRGRNTEAFF